This is a list of T cell receptor beta chains from one sample in a study of CD8 T cells in ankylosing spondylitis. TCRdb re-derived calls from the 5' RACE reads in MiXCR, one entry per CDR3 protein. The top ten hold 2.5% to 3.5% of the sample, which has about 130,000 distinct CDR3 sequences, roughly 13% seen once. Sequenced sample: blood, either unsorted or a sorted T cell fraction (not recorded which). Every receptor here comes from a female donor with ankylosing spondylitis or in good health (not recorded which). CDR3s include the opening cysteine and the closing phenylalanine or tryptophan. Fields, in order: D gene, clone size, V gene, J gene, CDR3 protein, CDR3 DNA. A D gene is named only where the DNA matches it firmly. Where a row states a size, it is once, few, many or the class of an expanded clone; other rows omit it.

d_gene: TRBD2; abundance: NA; v_gene: TRBV6-1; j_gene: TRBJ2-3; CDR3aa: CASSAAGGQSDTQYF; CDR3nt: TGTGCCAGCAGTGCAGCGGGGGGGCAATCGGATACGCAGTATTTT
d_gene: TRBD2; abundance: few; v_gene: TRBV5-5; j_gene: TRBJ2-3; CDR3aa: CASSLGLARPDTQYF; CDR3nt: TGTGCCAGCAGCTTGGGACTAGCGAGACCAGATACGCAGTATTTT
d_gene: NA; abundance: few; v_gene: TRBV5-4; j_gene: TRBJ2-5; CDR3aa: CASSPFKETQYF; CDR3nt: TGTGCCAGCAGCCCCTTTAAAGAGACCCAGTACTTC
d_gene: NA; abundance: many; v_gene: TRBV20-1; j_gene: TRBJ2-2; CDR3aa: CSASSWYTNTGELFF; CDR3nt: TGCAGTGCTAGCAGTTGGTATACGAACACCGGGGAGCTGTTTTTT
d_gene: TRBD1; abundance: NA; v_gene: TRBV9; j_gene: TRBJ2-1; CDR3aa: CASSYGQGSYNEQFF; CDR3nt: TGTGCCAGCAGCTATGGACAGGGCTCCTACAATGAGCAGTTCTTC
d_gene: NA; abundance: few; v_gene: TRBV29-1; j_gene: TRBJ1-4; CDR3aa: CSVRPREDEKLFF; CDR3nt: TGCAGCGTACGTCCTAGGGAGGACGAAAAACTGTTTTTT
d_gene: NA; abundance: NA; v_gene: TRBV18; j_gene: TRBJ2-7; CDR3aa: CASSLDRREQYF; CDR3nt: TGTGCCAGCTCATTGGACAGAAGAGAGCAGTACTTC
d_gene: TRBD1; abundance: NA; v_gene: TRBV5-1; j_gene: TRBJ2-3; CDR3aa: CASRPGTGVTDTQYF; CDR3nt: TGCGCCAGCAGGCCCGGGACAGGGGTGACAGATACGCAGTATTTT
d_gene: NA; abundance: many; v_gene: TRBV7-2; j_gene: TRBJ1-1; CDR3aa: CASSPRGTEAFF; CDR3nt: TGTGCCAGCAGCCCCCGGGGCACTGAAGCTTTCTTT
d_gene: NA; abundance: NA; v_gene: TRBV7-9; j_gene: TRBJ2-7; CDR3aa: CASSSTSSYEQYF; CDR3nt: TGTGCCAGCAGCTCAACTAGCAGCTACGAGCAGTACTTC
d_gene: TRBD2; abundance: many; v_gene: TRBV7-6; j_gene: TRBJ2-3; CDR3aa: CASSLVVAGDGTDTQYF; CDR3nt: TGTGCCAGCAGCTTAGTAGTAGCGGGAGATGGCACAGATACGCAGTATTTT
d_gene: NA; abundance: NA; v_gene: TRBV7-3; j_gene: TRBJ2-3; CDR3aa: CASSLSGHSTDTQYF; CDR3nt: TGTGCCAGCAGCTTGAGCGGGCATAGCACAGATACGCAGTATTTT
d_gene: NA; abundance: NA; v_gene: TRBV21-1; j_gene: TRBJ2-3; CDR3aa: CASSPVKSSTYTQYF; CDR3nt: TGTGCCAGCAGCCCTGTAAAGAGTAGCACTTATACGCAGTATTTT
d_gene: NA; abundance: few; v_gene: TRBV7-9; j_gene: TRBJ2-3; CDR3aa: CASSPPSRDTQYF; CDR3nt: TGTGCCAGCAGCCCGCCGTCCAGAGATACGCAGTATTTT
d_gene: NA; abundance: few; v_gene: TRBV30; j_gene: TRBJ1-4; CDR3aa: CAWSGDWGSGEKLFF; CDR3nt: TGTGCCTGGAGTGGTGATTGGGGTAGTGGTGAAAAACTGTTTTTT
d_gene: NA; abundance: few; v_gene: TRBV29-1; j_gene: TRBJ2-7; CDR3aa: CSGRGGGSYEQYF; CDR3nt: TGCAGCGGTAGGGGTGGGGGCTCCTACGAGCAGTACTTC
d_gene: NA; abundance: many; v_gene: TRBV9; j_gene: TRBJ1-4; CDR3aa: CASSVEAGIATNEKLFF; CDR3nt: TGTGCCAGCAGCGTAGAGGCAGGTATTGCAACTAATGAAAAACTGTTTTTT
d_gene: NA; abundance: NA; v_gene: TRBV30; j_gene: TRBJ1-5; CDR3aa: CAWSPSPYQPQHF; CDR3nt: TGTGCCTGGAGTCCGTCCCCTTATCAGCCCCAGCATTTT
d_gene: TRBD1; abundance: NA; v_gene: TRBV4-2; j_gene: TRBJ1-2; CDR3aa: CASSQGQGLIYGYTF; CDR3nt: TGTGCCAGCAGCCAAGGACAGGGCTTGATCTATGGCTACACCTTC
d_gene: NA; abundance: NA; v_gene: TRBV19; j_gene: TRBJ2-7; CDR3aa: CASSIKDGGNYEQYF; CDR3nt: TGTGCCAGTAGTATAAAGGATGGCGGAAACTACGAGCAGTACTTC